The 28 T cell receptor beta chains listed next were all sequenced from one sample in a study of T cell clonotyping in hematopoietic cell transplantation. Libraries were prepared by immunoSEQ multiplex PCR; TCRdb keeps only in-frame clonotypes and omits some of them. The repertoire holds about 41,000 clones, with about 85% as singletons. Time point meaning: recipient sample about 28 days before transplant, after cytoreduction. Here the sequenced sample was peripheral blood mononuclear cells, taken before stem cell transplant. These receptors were obtained from a man aged 60 to 75 with acute myeloid leukemia. Some clones in this sample may be carry-over from other donors' samples.

The V and J genes are TRBV5-6 and TRBJ2-7, with 10 bases matching TRBD2. Germline V CDR1 and CDR2: SGHDT, YYEEEE. The CDR3 spans 16 residues. Trimming removed 2 bases from V and 2 bases from J; junction bases left unmatched: 7. The CDR3 sequence is CASSFWNSGGTYEQYF. DNA of the CDR3: TGTGCCAGCAGCTTCTGGAATAGCGGGGGGACCTACGAGCAGTACTTC.

This sequence joins TRBV6-6 and TRBJ1-2, with TRBD1 matching over 9 bases. With V trimmed by 5 bases and J by 1 base, 5 bases remained unmatched. The CDR3 has 15 amino acids. The germline gives CDR1 MNHNY, CDR2 SVGAGI (reference sequence). The chain's CDR3 is CASSPRTGDNYGYTF. The CDR3 DNA is TGTGCCAGCAGTCCCCGGACAGGGGATAACTATGGCTACACCTTC.

CDR3 nucleotide sequence: TGTGCCAGTAGCAAAAGCCGGGACAGGGGTGAAAAACTGTTTTTT. This translates into CASSKSRDRGEKLFF. The V and J genes are TRBV19 and TRBJ1-4; TRBD1 agrees at 10 bases. Germline CDR1 and CDR2: LNHDA and SQIVND (reference sequence). The CDR3 is 15 amino acids. J was trimmed by 7 bases and V by 6 bases; bases with no gene match: 8.

V is TRBV18 and J is TRBJ1-1, with a tentative D call TRBD1 (6 bases). The V and J ends lost 1 base and 5 bases respectively, with 14 bases between them. Germline V gene data show CDR1 as KGHSH and CDR2 as LQKENI. The CDR3 length is 15 residues. The CDR3 protein is CASSPLGQGKTEAFF. For the CDR3, the DNA is TGTGCCAGCTCACCACTCGGTCAGGGGAAGACTGAAGCTTTCTTT.

V usage is TRBV4-1 and J usage is TRBJ1-2; D is ambiguous. CDR1 and CDR2 from the germline V gene are MGHRA and YSYEKL. V lost 1 base and J lost 1, with 4 bases in between. This CDR3 is built from 13 residues. The CDR3 spells CASSQAGNYGYTF. CDR3 in DNA: TGCGCCAGCAGCCAAGCCGGTAACTATGGCTACACCTTC.

The genes are TRBV7-2 and TRBJ2-5, with D perhaps matching TRBD1 (6 bases). Germline-derived CDR1 and CDR2 are SGHTA and FQGNSA. V lost 5 bases to trimming and J lost 5 bases, with 15 bases between them. There are 14 residues in the CDR3. This CDR3 reads CASSIGTRTETQYF. The CDR3 DNA reads as TGTGCCAGCAGCATCGGGACACGTACGGAGACCCAGTACTTC.

The sample holds one count of this clone. The chain uses TRBV4-2 and TRBJ2-7; D is ambiguous. V dropped 1 base and J dropped 3 bases, with 10 bases sitting between them. CDR1 and CDR2 from the germline V gene are LGHNA and YNFKEQ. There are 14 residues in the CDR3. The CDR3 spells CASSQALVDYEQYF. The CDR3 DNA sequence: TGTGCCAGCAGCCAAGCCCTTGTGGACTACGAGCAGTACTTC.

The rearrangement links TRBV7-6 to TRBJ1-1; 7 nucleotides align to TRBD1. V shed 5 bases and J 4 bases; nucleotides not matched to a gene: 7. CDR1 is SGHVS, CDR2 FNYEAQ, per germline. There are 14 residues in the CDR3. CDR3 in amino acids: CASSPGTAVTEAFF. DNA for the CDR3: TGTGCCAGCAGCCCAGGGACAGCCGTCACTGAAGCTTTCTTT.

The genes are TRBV30 and TRBJ1-1, with D possibly being TRBD1 (6 bases). The CDR3 consists of 13 residues. The germline V gene encodes CDR1 GTSNPN and CDR2 SVGIG (reference sequence). V shed 0 bases and J shed 6 bases, with 11 bases lying between them. DNA of the CDR3: TGTGCCTGGAGTGTCCTGGGGGCTGCTGAAGCTTTCTTT. Its translation: CAWSVLGAAEAFF.

The V and J genes are TRBV11-3 and TRBJ2-5; 7 nucleotides line up with TRBD2. Germline V gene lookup returns CDR1 SGHNT and CDR2 YENEEA. The CDR3 is 12 residues long. Trimming at V came to 8 bases and at J to 5 bases, leaving 5 bases not matched to a gene. CDR3 DNA: TGTGCCAGCGGGAGGGAGGGGGAGACCCAGTACTTC. Amino acids: CASGREGETQYF.

In this sample, this clone turned up once. This chain joins TRBV11-3 and TRBJ1-3; D unresolved. Trimming left V 8 bases short and J 0 bases short, with 20 bases between. The CDR3 is 17 amino acids. The germline gives CDR1 SGHNT, CDR2 YENEEA. The CDR3 reads CASGRRADPRSGNTIYF. The CDR3 DNA reads TGTGCCAGCGGACGAAGGGCAGATCCTCGCTCTGGAAACACCATATATTTT.

The chain joins TRBV4-2 to TRBJ2-3; possibly TRBD1 for D (5 bases). The CDR3 is 16 residues long. Trimming took 0 bases from V and 5 from J, leaving 15 bases between them. The germline CDR1 and CDR2 sequences are LGHNA and YNFKEQ. CDR3 nucleotides: TGTGCCAGCAGCCAAGAATCCAGGGATTTTGGAGATACGCAGTATTTT. Amino acids: CASSQESRDFGDTQYF.

The chain joins TRBV5-1 to TRBJ1-3, with D unclear. The CDR3 runs to 17 residues. CDR1 is SGHRS, CDR2 YFSETQ, per germline. Trimming took 4 bases from V and 4 from J, leaving 21 bases between them. This chain's CDR3 is CASSGGSGPSSGNTIYF. The CDR3 bases are TGCGCCAGCAGCGGAGGGTCCGGGCCCTCATCCGGAAACACCATATATTTT.

The V call is TRBV28, the J call TRBJ2-7, with a tentative D call TRBD1 (8 bases). The CDR3 loop spans 15 amino acids. CDR1 MDHEN and CDR2 SYDVKM come from the germline V gene. With 7 bases removed from V and 2 bases from J, the gap between germline ends came to 18 bases. The CDR3 loop is CASKPTTGGAYEQYF. Here the CDR3 DNA reads TGTGCCAGCAAACCAACTACAGGGGGGGCCTACGAGCAGTACTTC.

The V call is TRBV4-1, the J call TRBJ2-5; a weak D match, TRBD2 (5 bases). Germline V gene sequence: CDR1 MGHRA, CDR2 YSYEKL. The CDR3 contains 17 residues. Between the trimmed V and J ends, which lost 0 bases and 5 bases, there was a span of 19 bases. CDR3 amino acids: CASSQDLGRGSPETQYF. CDR3 coding DNA: TGCGCCAGCAGCCAAGATCTTGGGCGAGGGTCCCCCGAGACCCAGTACTTC.

This clone showed up just once. CDR3 DNA sequence: TGTGCCAGCGGAGGGGTTCGCTACACCTTC. Translated, it gives CASGGVRYTF. The gene calls are TRBV9 and TRBJ1-2; D is perhaps TRBD1 (5 bases). With 7 bases removed from V and 9 bases from J, the gap between germline ends came to 10 bases. Germline CDR1 is SGDLS and CDR2 is YYNGEE. This CDR3 spans 10 amino acids.

This clone came up a few times. This CDR3 reads CAFSGGIGSPLHF. As DNA, the CDR3 is TGTGCCTTCTCGGGGGGTATCGGTTCACCCCTCCACTTT. V gene TRBV6-6 combines with J gene TRBJ1-6; possible D gene TRBD1, 5 bases. Germline CDR1 MNHNY, CDR2 SVGAGI (reference sequence). CDR3 length: 13 residues. The V gene lost 11 bases and the J gene lost 9 bases, with 17 bases spanning the gap.

This chain uses TRBV10-3 with TRBJ1-1, with D possibly being TRBD1 (5 bases). Germline V gene sequence: CDR1 ENHRY, CDR2 SYGVKD. The CDR3 covers 14 residues. V shed 2 bases and J shed 1 base, with 8 bases lying between them. The CDR3 reads CAISERQTNTEAFF. The CDR3 coding sequence is TGTGCCATCAGTGAGAGACAGACGAACACTGAAGCTTTCTTT.

This chain links TRBV5-1 with TRBJ1-4; D gene unclear. Looked up from germline, CDR1 is SGHRS and CDR2 is YFSETQ. V was cut by 2 bases and J by 0 bases, with 14 bases left in between. This CDR3 region has 17 residues. The CDR3 here is CASSLREIQATNEKLFF. DNA for the CDR3: TGCGCCAGCAGCTTACGCGAGATTCAGGCAACTAATGAAAAACTGTTTTTT.

The chain uses TRBV19 and TRBJ1-6, with a tentative D call TRBD1 (6 bases). From germline, CDR1 is LNHDA and CDR2 SQIVND (reference sequence). Trimming took 3 bases from V and 7 from J, leaving 10 bases between them. The CDR3 totals 14 residues. The CDR3 DNA follows: TGTGCCAGTAGTATTCAGACAGGAAATTCACCCCTCCACTTT. It encodes CASSIQTGNSPLHF. The variable domain in full, with the rest retrieved from reference TRBV19 and TRBJ1-6, is DGGITQSPKYLFRKEGQNVTLSCEQNLNHDAMYWYRQDPGQGLRLIYYSQIVNDFQKGDIAEGYSVSREKKESFPLTVTSAQKNPTAFYLCASSIQTGNSPLHFGNGTRLTVT.

The genes are TRBV6-5 and TRBJ2-5; 8 nucleotides match TRBD1. The CDR3 is made up of 16 amino acids. The V and J ends lost 0 bases and 4 bases, in that order; junction bases with no gene match: 7. Germline assignment: CDR1 MNHEY and CDR2 SVGAGI. In nucleotides, the CDR3 is TGTGCCAGCAGTTACTCGGGCAGGGGGCGAGGAGAGACCCAGTACTTC. Its translation: CASSYSGRGRGETQYF.

This clone has a handful of counts. Relative to the germline gene, one junction end is altered; a read error may explain this. The CDR3 DNA reads TGTGCTAGCAGCTTAGGGACAGACCTCTACGAGCAGTACTTC. Residues: CASSLGTDLYEQYF. The rearrangement joins TRBV7-7 to TRBJ2-7, with TRBD1 matching 7 bases. The CDR3 consists of 14 residues. Per the germline V gene, CDR1 is SSHAT and CDR2 is FNYEAQ (reference sequence).

The genes are TRBV30 and TRBJ2-1, with TRBD2 matching 11 bases. Looked up from germline, CDR1 is GTSNPN and CDR2 is SVGIG (reference sequence). Trimming cost V 4 bases and J 4 bases; bases outside gene matches: 3. The CDR3 runs to 14 residues. The CDR3 sequence is CAWTSGGKYNEQFF. The CDR3 DNA is TGTGCCTGGACTAGCGGGGGGAAATACAATGAGCAGTTCTTC. The full variable domain, its missing parts supplied by reference TRBV30 and TRBJ2-1, is SQTIHQWPATLVQPVGSPLSLECTVEGTSNPNLYWYRQAAGRGLQLLFYSVGIGQISSEVPQNLSASRPQDRQFILSSKKLLLSDSGFYLCAWTSGGKYNEQFFGPGTRLTVL.

This sequence joins TRBV5-6 and TRBJ1-5, with a weak D call TRBD1 (6 bases). This CDR3 contains 17 residues. Trimming shortened V by 4 bases and J by 1 base, and 18 bases separated the two germline ends. In germline, CDR1 is SGHDT, CDR2 YYEEEE. As DNA, the CDR3 is TGTGCCAGCAGCGTCTACAGGGTAGGGTGGAGCAATCAGCCCCAGCATTTT. Its translation is CASSVYRVGWSNQPQHF.

This sequence joins TRBV9 and TRBJ2-5, with a tentative D call TRBD1 (5 bases). Germline CDR1 is SGDLS and CDR2 is YYNGEE. V was cut by 0 bases and J by 1 base, with 10 bases left in between. The CDR3 is 15 residues long. The CDR3: CASSVVPGPQETQYF. The CDR3 DNA reads TGTGCCAGCAGCGTAGTTCCAGGGCCCCAAGAGACCCAGTACTTC.

This clone was seen just once. V is TRBV7-3 and J is TRBJ2-3, with a tentative D call TRBD1 (6 bases). CDR1 is SGHTA, CDR2 FQGTGA, per germline. Trimming cost V 4 bases and J 2 bases, with 19 bases left between them. This CDR3 has 17 residues. DNA of the CDR3: TGTGCCAGCAGCTCAAACGGGCCAGGGGCCATCACAGATACGCAGTATTTT. This encodes CASSSNGPGAITDTQYF.

J is TRBJ1-1 and V is TRBV7-2; no reliable D call. The CDR3 is 15 amino acids. V gave up 1 base and J gave up 7 bases, with 16 bases separating them. The germline CDR1 and CDR2 sequences are SGHTA and FQGNSA. The CDR3 protein is CASSLGVGQLGEAFF. The CDR3 region has the DNA TGTGCCAGCAGCTTAGGGGTTGGTCAATTAGGTGAAGCTTTCTTT.

The chain couples TRBV15 to TRBJ2-7; 7 bases fit TRBD1. Losses at the gene ends were 3 bases for V and 0 bases for J; bases not matched to a gene: 8. Germline CDR1 reads LNHNV; CDR2 reads YYDKDF (reference sequence). The CDR3 runs 16 residues. This CDR3 reads CATSRRDRALSYEQYF. The DNA for the CDR3 is TGTGCCACCAGCAGGAGAGACAGGGCCCTCTCCTACGAGCAGTACTTC.